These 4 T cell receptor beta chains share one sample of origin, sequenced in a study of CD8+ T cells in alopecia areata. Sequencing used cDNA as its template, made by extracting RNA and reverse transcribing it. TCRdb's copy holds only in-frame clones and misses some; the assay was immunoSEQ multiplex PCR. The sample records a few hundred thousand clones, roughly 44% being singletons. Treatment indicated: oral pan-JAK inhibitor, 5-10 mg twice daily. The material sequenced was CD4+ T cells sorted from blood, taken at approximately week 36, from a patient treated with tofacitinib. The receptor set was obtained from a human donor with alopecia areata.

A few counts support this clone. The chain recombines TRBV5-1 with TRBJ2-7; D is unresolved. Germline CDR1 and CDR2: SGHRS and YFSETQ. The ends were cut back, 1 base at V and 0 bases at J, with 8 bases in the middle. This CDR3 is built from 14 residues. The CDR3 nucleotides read TGCGCCAGCAGCTTGCAGGCTAGCTCCTACGAGCAGTACTTC. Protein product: CASSLQASSYEQYF.

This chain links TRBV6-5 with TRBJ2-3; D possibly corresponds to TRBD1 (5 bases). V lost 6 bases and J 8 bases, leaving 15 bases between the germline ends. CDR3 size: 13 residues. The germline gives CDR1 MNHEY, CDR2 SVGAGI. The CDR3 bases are TGTGCCAGCAGCAACCCCCCGCAGGGTACGCAGTATTTT. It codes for CASSNPPQGTQYF.

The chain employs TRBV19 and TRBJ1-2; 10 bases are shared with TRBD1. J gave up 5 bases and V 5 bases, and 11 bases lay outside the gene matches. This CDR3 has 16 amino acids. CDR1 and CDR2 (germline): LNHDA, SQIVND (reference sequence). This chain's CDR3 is CASSGTGDNPPYGYTF. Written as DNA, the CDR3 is TGTGCCAGTAGTGGGACAGGGGACAACCCTCCTTATGGCTACACCTTC.

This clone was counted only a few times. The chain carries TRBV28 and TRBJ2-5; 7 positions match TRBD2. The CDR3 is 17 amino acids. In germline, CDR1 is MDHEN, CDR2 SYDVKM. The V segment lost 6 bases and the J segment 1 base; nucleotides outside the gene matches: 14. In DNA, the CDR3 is TGTGCCAGCAGCGACCCGTCTAGCGGCGCCCCCCAAGAGACCCAGTACTTC. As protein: CASSDPSSGAPQETQYF.